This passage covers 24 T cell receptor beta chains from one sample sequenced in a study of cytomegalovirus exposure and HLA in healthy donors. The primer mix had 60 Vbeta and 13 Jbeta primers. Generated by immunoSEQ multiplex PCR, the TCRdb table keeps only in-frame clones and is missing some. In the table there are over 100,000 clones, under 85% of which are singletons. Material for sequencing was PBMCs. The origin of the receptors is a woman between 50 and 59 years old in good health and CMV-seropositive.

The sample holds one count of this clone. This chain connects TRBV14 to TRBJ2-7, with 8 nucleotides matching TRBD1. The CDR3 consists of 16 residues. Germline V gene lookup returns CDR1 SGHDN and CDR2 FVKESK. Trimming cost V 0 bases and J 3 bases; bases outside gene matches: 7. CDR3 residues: CASSQDPRTGLYEQYF. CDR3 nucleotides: TGTGCCAGCAGCCAAGATCCGAGGACAGGGCTCTACGAGCAGTACTTC.

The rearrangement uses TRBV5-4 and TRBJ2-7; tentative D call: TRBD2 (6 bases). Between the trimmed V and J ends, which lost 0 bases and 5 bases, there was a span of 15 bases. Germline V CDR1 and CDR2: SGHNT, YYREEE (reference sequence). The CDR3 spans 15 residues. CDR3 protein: CASSLGSGELNEQYF. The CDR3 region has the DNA TGTGCCAGCAGCTTGGGGTCGGGGGAATTAAACGAGCAGTACTTC.

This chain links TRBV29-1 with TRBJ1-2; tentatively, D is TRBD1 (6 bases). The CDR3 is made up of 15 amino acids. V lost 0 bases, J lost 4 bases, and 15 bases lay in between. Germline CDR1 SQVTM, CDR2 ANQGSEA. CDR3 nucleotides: TGCAGCGTTGAAGATCAAACAGGGTTGGGCTATGGCTACACCTTC. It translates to CSVEDQTGLGYGYTF.

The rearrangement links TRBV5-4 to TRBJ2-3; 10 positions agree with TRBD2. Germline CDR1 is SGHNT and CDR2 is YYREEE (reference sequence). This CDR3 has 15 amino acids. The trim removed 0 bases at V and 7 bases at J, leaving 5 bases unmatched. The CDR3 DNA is TGTGCCAGCAGCTTGGTTTCTAGCGGGGGCAATACGCAGTATTTT. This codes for CASSLVSSGGNTQYF.

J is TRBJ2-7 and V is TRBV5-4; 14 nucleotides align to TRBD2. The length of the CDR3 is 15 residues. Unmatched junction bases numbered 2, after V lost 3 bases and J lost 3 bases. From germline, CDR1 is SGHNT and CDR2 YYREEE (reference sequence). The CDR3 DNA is TGTGCCAGCAGCTCCGGACTAGCGGGAGGCTACGAGCAGTACTTC. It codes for CASSSGLAGGYEQYF.

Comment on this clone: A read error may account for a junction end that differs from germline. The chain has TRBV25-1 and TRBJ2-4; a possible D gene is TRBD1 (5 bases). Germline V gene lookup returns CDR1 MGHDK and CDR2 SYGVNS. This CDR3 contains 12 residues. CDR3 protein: CASSDTGNSQYF. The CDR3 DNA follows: TGTGCCAGCAGTGATACAGGAAACAGTCAGTACTTC. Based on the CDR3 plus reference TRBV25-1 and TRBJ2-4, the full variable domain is EADIYQTPRYLVIGTGKKITLECSQTMGHDKMYWYQQDPGMELHLIHYSYGVNSTEKGDLSSESTVSRIRTEHFPLTLESARPSHTSQYLCASSDTGNSQYFGAGTRLSVL.

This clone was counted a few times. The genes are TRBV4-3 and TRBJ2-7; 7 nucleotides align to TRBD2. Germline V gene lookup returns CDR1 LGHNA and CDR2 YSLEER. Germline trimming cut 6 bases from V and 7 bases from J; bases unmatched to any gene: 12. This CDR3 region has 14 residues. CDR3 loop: CASSRGRGVGEQYF. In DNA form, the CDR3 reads TGCGCCAGCAGTCGTGGGAGGGGAGTGGGGGAGCAGTACTTC.

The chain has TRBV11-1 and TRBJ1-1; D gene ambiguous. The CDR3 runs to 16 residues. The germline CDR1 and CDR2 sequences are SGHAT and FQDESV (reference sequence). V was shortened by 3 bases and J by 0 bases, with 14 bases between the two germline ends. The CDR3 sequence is CASSFRRGIMNTEAFF. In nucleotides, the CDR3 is TGTGCCAGCAGCTTCCGGCGAGGGATTATGAACACTGAAGCTTTCTTT.

Here the CDR3 DNA reads TGTGCCAGCAGTTACGACTTGGGAGAGACAGATACGCAGTATTTT. This sequence encodes CASSYDLGETDTQYF. V gene TRBV6-5 combines with J gene TRBJ2-3; D is perhaps TRBD2 (5 bases). Germline-derived CDR1 and CDR2 are MNHEY and SVGAGI. With 2 bases removed from V and 3 bases from J, the gap between germline ends came to 12 bases. This CDR3 is built from 15 residues.

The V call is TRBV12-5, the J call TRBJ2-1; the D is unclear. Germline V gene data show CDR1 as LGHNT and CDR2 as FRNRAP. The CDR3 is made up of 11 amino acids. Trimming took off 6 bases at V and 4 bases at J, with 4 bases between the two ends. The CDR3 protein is CASGLYNEQFF. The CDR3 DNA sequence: TGTGCTAGTGGCCTGTACAATGAGCAGTTCTTC.

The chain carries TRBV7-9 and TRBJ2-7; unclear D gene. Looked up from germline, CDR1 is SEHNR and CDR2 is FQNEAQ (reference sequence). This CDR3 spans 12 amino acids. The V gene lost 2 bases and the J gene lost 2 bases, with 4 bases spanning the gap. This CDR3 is CASSLSAYEQYF. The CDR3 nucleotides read TGTGCCAGCAGCTTATCCGCCTACGAGCAGTACTTC. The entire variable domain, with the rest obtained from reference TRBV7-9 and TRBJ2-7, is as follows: DTGVSQNPRHKITKRGQNVTFRCDPISEHNRLYWYRQTLGQGPEFLTYFQNEAQLEKSRLLSDRFSAERPKGSFSTLEIQRTEQGDSAMYLCASSLSAYEQYFGPGTRLTVT.

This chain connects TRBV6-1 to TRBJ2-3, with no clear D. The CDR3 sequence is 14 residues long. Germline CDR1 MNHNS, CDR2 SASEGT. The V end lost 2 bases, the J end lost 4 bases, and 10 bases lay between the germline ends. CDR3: CASSEPSEADTQYF. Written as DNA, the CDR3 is TGTGCCAGCAGTGAACCGAGCGAGGCAGATACGCAGTATTTT.

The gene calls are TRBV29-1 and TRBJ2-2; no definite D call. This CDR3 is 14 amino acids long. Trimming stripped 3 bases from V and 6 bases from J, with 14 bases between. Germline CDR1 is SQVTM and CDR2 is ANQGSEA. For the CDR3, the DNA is TGCAGCGTTGAGGGCAGTTATCGCCCCGGGGAGCTGTTTTTT. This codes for CSVEGSYRPGELFF.

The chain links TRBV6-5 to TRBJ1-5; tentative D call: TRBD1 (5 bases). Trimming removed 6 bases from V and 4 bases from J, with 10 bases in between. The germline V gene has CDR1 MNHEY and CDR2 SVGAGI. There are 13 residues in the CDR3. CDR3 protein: CASSPGVNQPQHF. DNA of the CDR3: TGTGCCAGCAGCCCGGGGGTTAATCAGCCCCAGCATTTT.

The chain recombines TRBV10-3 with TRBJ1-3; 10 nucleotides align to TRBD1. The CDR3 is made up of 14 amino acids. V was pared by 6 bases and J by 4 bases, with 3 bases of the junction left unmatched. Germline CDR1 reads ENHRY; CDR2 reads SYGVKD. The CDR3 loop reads CAIRSGQGGNTIYF. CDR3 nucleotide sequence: TGTGCCATCAGATCGGGACAGGGGGGAAACACCATATATTTT.

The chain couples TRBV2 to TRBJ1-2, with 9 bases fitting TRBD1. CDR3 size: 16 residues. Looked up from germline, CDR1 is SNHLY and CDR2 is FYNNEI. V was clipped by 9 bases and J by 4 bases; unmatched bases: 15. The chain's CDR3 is CARGGARQGGIYGYTF. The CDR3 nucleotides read TGTGCCAGAGGAGGGGCCCGACAGGGGGGGATCTATGGCTACACCTTC.

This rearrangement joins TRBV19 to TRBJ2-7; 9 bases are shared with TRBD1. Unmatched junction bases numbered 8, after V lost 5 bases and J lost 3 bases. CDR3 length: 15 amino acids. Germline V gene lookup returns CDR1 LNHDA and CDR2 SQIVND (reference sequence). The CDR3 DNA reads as TGTGCCAGTAGTGCCGGGACAGGGCACGTCTACGAGCAGTACTTC. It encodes CASSAGTGHVYEQYF.

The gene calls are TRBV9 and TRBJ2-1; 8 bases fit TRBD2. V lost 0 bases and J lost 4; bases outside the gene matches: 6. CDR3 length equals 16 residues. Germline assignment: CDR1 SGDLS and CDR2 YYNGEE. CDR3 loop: CASSVGGSGVYNEQFF. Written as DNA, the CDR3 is TGTGCCAGCAGCGTAGGTGGTAGCGGGGTTTACAATGAGCAGTTCTTC.

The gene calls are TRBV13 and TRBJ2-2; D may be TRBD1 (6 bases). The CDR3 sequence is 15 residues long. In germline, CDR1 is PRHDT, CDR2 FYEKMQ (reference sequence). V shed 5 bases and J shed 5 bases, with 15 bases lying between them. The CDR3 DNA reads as TGTGCCAGCAGCATCAAGACCACAGGGACCGGGGAGCTGTTTTTT. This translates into CASSIKTTGTGELFF.

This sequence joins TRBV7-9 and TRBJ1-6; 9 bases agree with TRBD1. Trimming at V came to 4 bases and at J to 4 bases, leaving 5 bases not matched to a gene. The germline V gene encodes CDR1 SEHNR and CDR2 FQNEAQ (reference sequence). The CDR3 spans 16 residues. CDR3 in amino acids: CASSSSGTGYNSPLHF. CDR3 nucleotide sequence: TGTGCCAGCAGCTCCTCCGGGACAGGGTATAATTCACCCCTCCACTTT.

The CDR3 sequence: CASSLGAGGTGELFF. Written as DNA, the CDR3 is TGTGCCAGCAGCTTAGGAGCAGGGGGGACCGGGGAGCTGTTTTTT. This chain connects TRBV7-2 to TRBJ2-2; D possibly corresponds to TRBD1 (7 bases). Germline V gives CDR1 SGHTA, CDR2 FQGNSA. Trimming left V 1 base short and J 5 bases short, with 11 bases between. This CDR3 has 15 residues.

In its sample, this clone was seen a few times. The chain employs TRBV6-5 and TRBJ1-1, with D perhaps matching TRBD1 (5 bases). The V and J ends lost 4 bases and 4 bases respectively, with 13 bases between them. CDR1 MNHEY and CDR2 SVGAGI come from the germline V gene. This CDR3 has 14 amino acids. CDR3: CASSSLGGSTEAFF. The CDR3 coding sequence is TGTGCCAGCAGTTCCCTCGGGGGGAGCACTGAAGCTTTCTTT.

The CDR3, as DNA: TGTGCCAGCAGGACTAGCGGGAGACGGACAGATACGCAGTATTTT. This translates into CASRTSGRRTDTQYF. The rearrangement joins TRBV2 to TRBJ2-3; 12 nucleotides agree with TRBD2. The CDR3 totals 15 residues. CDR1 is SNHLY, CDR2 FYNNEI, per germline. The V segment lost 6 bases and the J segment 3 bases; nucleotides outside the gene matches: 4.

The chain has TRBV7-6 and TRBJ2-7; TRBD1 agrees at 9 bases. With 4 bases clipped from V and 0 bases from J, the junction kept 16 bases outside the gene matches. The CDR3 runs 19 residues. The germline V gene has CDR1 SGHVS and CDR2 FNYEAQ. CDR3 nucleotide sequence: TGTGCCAGCAGCTCAGGGGGGGGACAGGGTAAAGGAGCCTCCTACGAGCAGTACTTC. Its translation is CASSSGGGQGKGASYEQYF.